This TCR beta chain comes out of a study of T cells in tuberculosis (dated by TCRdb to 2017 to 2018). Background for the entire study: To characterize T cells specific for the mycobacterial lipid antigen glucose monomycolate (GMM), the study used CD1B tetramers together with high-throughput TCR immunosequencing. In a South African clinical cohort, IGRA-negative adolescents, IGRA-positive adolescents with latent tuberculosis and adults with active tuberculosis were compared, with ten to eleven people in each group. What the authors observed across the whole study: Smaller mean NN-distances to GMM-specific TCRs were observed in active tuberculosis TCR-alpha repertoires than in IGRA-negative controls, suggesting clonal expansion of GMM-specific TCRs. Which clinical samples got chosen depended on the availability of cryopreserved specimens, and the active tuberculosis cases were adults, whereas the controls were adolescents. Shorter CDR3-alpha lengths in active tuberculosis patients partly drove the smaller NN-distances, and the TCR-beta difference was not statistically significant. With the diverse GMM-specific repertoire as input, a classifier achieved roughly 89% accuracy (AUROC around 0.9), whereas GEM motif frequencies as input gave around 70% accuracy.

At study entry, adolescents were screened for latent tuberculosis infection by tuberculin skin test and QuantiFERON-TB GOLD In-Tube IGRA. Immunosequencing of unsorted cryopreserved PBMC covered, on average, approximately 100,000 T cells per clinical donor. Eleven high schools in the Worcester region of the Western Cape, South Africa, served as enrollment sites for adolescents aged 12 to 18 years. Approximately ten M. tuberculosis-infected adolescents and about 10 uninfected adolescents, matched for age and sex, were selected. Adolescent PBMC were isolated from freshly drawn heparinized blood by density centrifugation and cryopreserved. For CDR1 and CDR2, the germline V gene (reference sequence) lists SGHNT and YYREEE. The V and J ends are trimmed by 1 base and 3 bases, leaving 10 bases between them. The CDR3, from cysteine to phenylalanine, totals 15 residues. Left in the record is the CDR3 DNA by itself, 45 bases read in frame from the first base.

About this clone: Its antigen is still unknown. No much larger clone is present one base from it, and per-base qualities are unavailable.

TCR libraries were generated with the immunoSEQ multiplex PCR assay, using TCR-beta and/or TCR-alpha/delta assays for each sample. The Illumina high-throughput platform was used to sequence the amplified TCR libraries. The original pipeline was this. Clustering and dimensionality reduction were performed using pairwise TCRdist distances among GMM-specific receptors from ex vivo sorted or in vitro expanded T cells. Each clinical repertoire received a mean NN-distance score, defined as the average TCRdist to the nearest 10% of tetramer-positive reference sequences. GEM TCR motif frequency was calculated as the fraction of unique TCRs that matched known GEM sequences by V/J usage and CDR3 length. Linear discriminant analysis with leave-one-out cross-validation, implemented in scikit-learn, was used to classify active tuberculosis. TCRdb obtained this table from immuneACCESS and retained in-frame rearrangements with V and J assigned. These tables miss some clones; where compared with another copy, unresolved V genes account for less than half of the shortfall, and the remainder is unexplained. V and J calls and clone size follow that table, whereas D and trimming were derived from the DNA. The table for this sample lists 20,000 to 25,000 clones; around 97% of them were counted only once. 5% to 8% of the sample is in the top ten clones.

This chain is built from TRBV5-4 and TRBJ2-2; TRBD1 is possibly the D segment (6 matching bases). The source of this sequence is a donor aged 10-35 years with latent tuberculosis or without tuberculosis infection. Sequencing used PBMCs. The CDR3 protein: CASSLTGSDTGELFF. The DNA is TGTGCCAGCAGCTTGACAGGGTCGGACACCGGGGAGCTGTTTTTT.